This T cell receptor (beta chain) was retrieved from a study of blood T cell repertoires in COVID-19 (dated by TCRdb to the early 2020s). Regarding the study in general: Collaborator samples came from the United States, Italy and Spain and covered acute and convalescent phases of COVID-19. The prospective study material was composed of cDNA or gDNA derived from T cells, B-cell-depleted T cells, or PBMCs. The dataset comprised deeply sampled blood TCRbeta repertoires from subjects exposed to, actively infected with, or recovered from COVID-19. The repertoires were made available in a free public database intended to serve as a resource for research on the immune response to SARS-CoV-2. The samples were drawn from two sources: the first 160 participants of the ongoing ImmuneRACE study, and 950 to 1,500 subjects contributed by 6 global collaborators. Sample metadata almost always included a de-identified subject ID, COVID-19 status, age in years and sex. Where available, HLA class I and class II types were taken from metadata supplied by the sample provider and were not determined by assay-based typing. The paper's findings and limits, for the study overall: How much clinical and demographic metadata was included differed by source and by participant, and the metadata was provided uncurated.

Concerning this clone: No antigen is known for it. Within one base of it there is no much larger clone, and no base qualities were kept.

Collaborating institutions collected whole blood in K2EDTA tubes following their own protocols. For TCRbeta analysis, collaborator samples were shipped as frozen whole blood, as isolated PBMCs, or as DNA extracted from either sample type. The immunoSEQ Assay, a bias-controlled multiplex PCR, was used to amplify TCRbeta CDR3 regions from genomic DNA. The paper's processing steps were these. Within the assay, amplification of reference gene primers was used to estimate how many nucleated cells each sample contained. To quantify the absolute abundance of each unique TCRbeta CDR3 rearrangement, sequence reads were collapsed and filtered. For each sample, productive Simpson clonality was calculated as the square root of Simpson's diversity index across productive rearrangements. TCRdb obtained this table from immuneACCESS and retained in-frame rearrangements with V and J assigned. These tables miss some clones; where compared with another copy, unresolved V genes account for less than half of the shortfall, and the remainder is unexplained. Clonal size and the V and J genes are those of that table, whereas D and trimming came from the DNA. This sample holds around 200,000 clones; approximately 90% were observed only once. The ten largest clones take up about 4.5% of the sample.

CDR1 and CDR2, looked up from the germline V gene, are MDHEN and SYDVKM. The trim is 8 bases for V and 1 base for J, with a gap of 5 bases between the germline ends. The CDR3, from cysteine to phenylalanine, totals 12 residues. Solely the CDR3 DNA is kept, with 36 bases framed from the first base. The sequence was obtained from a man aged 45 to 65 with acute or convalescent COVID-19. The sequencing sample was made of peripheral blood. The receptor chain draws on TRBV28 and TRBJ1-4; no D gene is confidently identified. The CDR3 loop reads CASSLTNEKLFF. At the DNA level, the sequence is TGTGCCAGCTCCCTAACTAATGAAAAACTGTTTTTT.